This T cell receptor (beta chain) is from a study of T cell repertoires in cytomegalovirus infection. General study results and limits: HLA-C-restricted CMV clonotypes gave the most frequent clonotype in two of eight donors.

The table lists this clonotype with many counts. Its antigen is as yet unknown. The ends were cut back, 7 bases at V and 0 bases at J, with 10 bases in the middle. The CDR3 extends over 15 amino acids. CDR1 MNHEY and CDR2 SVGEGT come from the germline V gene. TCRdb re-derived calls from the reads in MiXCR, one entry per CDR3 protein. The sample yields around 290,000 distinct CDR3 sequences, roughly a quarter seen once. The sequencing input was PBMCs. This clonotype originated in a human donor in good health (CMV status not recorded). Some clones in this sample may be carry-over from other donors' samples. V is TRBV6-2 or TRBV6-3 and J is TRBJ2-6; no firm D call. In DNA form, the CDR3 reads TGTGCCAGCAAGCAGGACCTCTCTGGGGCCAACGTCCTGACTTTC. Residues: CASKQDLSGANVLTF.